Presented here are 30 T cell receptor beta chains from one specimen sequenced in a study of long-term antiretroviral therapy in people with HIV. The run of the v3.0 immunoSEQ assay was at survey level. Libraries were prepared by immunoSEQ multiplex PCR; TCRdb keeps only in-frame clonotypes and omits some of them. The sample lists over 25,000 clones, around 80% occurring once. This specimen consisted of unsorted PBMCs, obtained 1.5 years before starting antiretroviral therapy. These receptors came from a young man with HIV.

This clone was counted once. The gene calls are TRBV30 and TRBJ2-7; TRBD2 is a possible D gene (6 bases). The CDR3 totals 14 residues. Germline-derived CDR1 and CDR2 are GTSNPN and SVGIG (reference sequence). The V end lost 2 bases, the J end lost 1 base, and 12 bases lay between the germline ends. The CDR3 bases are TGTGCCTGGAGTAGTCGGCGGGGATCCTACGAGCAGTACTTC. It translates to CAWSSRRGSYEQYF.

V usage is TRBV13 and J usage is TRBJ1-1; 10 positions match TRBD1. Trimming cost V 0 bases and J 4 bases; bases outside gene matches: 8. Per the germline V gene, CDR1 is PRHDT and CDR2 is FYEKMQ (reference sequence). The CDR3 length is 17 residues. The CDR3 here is CASSLGRDRGRGTEAFF. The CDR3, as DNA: TGTGCCAGCAGCTTAGGCCGGGACAGGGGAAGGGGCACTGAAGCTTTCTTT.

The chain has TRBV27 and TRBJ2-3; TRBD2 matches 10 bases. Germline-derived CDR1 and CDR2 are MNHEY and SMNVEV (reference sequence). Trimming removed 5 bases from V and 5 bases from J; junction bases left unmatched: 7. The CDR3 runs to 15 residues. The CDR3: CASSAAGGQKDTQYF. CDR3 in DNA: TGTGCCAGCAGTGCAGCGGGGGGGCAGAAAGATACGCAGTATTTT.

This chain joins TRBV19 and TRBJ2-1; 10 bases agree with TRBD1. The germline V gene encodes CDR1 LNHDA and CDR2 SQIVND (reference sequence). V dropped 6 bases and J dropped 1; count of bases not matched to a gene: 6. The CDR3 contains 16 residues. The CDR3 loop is CASRPSGQGSYNEQFF. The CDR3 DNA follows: TGTGCCAGTAGGCCCTCGGGACAGGGGTCCTACAATGAGCAGTTCTTC.

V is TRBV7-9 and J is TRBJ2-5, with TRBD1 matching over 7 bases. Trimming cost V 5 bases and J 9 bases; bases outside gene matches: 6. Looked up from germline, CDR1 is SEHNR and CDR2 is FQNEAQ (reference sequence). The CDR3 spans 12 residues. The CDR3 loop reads CASSEDRFAQYF. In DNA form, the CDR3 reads TGTGCCAGCAGCGAGGACAGGTTCGCCCAGTACTTC.

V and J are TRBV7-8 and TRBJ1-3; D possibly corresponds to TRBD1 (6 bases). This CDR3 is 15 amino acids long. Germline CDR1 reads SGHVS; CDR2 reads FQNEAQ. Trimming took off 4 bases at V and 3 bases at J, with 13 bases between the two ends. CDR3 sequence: CASSSYREVGNTIYF. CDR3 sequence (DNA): TGTGCCAGCAGCTCTTACAGGGAGGTTGGAAACACCATATATTTT.

The CDR3 DNA reads TGCGCCAGCAGTGAGGGAAGGGGACGGCTGAATGAAAAACTGTTTTTT. It specifies CASSEGRGRLNEKLFF. The rearrangement uses TRBV10-2 and TRBJ1-4, with TRBD1 as a possible D gene (5 bases). Trimming took 2 bases from V and 5 from J, leaving 15 bases between them. CDR1 WSHSY and CDR2 SAAADI come from the germline V gene. The CDR3 runs to 16 residues.

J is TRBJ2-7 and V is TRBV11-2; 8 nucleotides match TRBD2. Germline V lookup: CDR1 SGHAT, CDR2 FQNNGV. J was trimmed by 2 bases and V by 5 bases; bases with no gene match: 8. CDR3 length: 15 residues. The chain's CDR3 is CASSLTGGSAYEQYF. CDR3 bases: TGTGCCAGCAGCCTCACGGGGGGGTCGGCCTACGAGCAGTACTTC.

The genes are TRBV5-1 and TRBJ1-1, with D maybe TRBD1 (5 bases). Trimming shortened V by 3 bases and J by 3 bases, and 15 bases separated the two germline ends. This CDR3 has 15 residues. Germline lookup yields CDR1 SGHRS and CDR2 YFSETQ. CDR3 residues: CASSSRGVRDTEAFF. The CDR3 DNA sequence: TGCGCCAGCAGCTCGCGGGGGGTTCGGGACACTGAAGCTTTCTTT.

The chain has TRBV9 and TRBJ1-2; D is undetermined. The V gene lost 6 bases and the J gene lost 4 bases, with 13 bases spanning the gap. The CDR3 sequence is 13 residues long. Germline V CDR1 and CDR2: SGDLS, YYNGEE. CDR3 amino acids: CASTTWNSYGYTF. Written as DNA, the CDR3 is TGTGCCAGCACAACCTGGAACAGCTATGGCTACACCTTC.

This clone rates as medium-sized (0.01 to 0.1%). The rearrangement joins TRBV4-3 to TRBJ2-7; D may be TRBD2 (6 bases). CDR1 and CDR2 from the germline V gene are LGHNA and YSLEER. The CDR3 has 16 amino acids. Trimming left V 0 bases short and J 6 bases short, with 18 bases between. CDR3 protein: CASSQDGVGRGGEQYF. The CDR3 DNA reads TGCGCCAGCAGCCAAGACGGGGTCGGGAGAGGCGGCGAGCAGTACTTC.

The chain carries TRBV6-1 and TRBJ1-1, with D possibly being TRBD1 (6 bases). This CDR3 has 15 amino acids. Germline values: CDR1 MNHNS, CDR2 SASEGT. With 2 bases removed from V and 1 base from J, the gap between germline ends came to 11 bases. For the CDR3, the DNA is TGTGCCAGCAGTGAAACCAGGGGCGGGAACACTGAAGCTTTCTTT. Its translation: CASSETRGGNTEAFF.

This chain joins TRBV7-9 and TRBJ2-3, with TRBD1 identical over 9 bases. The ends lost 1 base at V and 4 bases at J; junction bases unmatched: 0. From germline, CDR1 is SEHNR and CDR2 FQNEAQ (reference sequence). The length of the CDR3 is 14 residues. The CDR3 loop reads CASSLGDRADTQYF. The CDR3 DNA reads TGTGCCAGCAGCTTAGGGGACAGGGCAGATACGCAGTATTTT.

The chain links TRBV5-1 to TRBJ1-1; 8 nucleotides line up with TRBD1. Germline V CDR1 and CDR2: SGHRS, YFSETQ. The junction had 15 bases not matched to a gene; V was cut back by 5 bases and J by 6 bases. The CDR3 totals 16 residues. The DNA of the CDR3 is TGCGCCAGCAGATATGGACTACAGGGGGTAAGCTCTGAAGCTTTCTTT. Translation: CASRYGLQGVSSEAFF.

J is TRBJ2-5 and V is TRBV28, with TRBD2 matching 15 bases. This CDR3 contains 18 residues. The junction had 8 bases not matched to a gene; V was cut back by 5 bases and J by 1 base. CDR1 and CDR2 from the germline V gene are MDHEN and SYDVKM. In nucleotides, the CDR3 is TGTGCCAGCAGTCCAACGGGACTAGCGGGGGGACCCCAAGAGACCCAGTACTTC. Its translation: CASSPTGLAGGPQETQYF.

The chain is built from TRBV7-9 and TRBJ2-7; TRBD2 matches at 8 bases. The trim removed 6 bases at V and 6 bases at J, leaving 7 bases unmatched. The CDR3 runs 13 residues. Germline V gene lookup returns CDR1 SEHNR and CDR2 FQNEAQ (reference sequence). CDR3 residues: CASRGIGRGEQYF. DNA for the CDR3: TGTGCCAGCAGGGGTATCGGGAGGGGCGAGCAGTACTTC.

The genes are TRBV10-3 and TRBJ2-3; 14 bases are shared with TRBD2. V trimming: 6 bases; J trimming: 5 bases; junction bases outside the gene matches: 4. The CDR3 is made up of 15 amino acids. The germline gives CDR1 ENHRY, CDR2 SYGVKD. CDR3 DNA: TGTGCCATCAGCCCTGGACTAGCGGGGGGAGATACGCAGTATTTT. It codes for CAISPGLAGGDTQYF.

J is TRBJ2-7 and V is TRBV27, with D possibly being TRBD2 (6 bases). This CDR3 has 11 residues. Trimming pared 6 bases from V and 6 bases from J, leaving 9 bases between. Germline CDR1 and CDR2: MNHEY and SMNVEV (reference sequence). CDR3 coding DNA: TGTGCCAGCAGAGGAGGGTTCGAGCAGTACTTC. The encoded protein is CASRGGFEQYF.

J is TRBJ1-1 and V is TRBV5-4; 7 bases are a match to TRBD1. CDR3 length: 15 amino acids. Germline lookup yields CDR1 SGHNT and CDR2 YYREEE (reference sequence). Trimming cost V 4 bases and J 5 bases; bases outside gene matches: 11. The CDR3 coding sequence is TGTGCCAGCAGCCTGGAGGGGGCTTTGGGGACTGAAGCTTTCTTT. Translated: CASSLEGALGTEAFF.

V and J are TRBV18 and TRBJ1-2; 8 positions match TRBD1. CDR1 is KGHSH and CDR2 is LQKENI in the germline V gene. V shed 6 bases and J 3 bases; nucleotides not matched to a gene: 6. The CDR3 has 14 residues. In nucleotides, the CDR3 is TGTGCCAGCTCCCTCCAGGACAGGGACTATGGCTACACCTTC. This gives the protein CASSLQDRDYGYTF.

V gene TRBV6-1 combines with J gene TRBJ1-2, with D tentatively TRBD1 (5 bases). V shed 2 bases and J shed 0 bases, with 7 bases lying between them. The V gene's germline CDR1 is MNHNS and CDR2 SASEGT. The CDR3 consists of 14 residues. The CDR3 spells CASSELGANYGYTF. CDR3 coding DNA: TGTGCCAGCAGTGAATTGGGGGCTAACTATGGCTACACCTTC.

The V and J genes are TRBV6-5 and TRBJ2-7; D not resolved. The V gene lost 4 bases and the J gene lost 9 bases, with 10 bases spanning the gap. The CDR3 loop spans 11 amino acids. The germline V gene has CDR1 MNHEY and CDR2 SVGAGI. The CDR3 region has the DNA TGTGCCAGCAGTTCCGCAGTGGGGCAGTACTTC. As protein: CASSSAVGQYF.

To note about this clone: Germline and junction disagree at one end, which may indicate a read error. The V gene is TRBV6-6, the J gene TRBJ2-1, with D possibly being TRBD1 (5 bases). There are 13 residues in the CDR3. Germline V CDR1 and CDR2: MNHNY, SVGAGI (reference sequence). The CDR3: CASSDDSYNAQFF. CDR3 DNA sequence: TGTGCCAGCAGTGACGACAGTTACAATGCGCAGTTCTTC.

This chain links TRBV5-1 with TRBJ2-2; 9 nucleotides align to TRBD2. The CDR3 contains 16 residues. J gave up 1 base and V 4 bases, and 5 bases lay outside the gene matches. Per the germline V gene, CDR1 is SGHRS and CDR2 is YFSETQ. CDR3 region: CASSHDSGGNTGELFF. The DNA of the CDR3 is TGCGCCAGCAGCCATGATAGCGGGGGGAACACCGGGGAGCTGTTTTTT. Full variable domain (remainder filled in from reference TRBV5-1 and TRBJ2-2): KAGVTQTPRYLIKTRGQQVTLSCSPISGHRSVSWYQQTPGQGLQFLFEYFSETQRNKGNFPGRFSGRQFSNSRSEMNVSTLELGDSALYLCASSHDSGGNTGELFFGEGSRLTVL.

The DNA for the CDR3 is TGTGCCAGCAGCGTAGGTGTTCCGTCTGGGGCCAACGTCCTGACTTTC. This translates into CASSVGVPSGANVLTF. This chain links TRBV9 with TRBJ2-6; no clear D. Per the germline V gene, CDR1 is SGDLS and CDR2 is YYNGEE. The CDR3 contains 16 residues. V was cut by 0 bases and J by 1 base, with 8 bases left in between.

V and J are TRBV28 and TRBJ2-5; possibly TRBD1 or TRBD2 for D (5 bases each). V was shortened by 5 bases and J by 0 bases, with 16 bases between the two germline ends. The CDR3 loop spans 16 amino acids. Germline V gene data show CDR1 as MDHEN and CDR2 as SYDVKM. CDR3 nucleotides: TGTGCCAGCAGTAGGGACCTAACAGAATACCAAGAGACCCAGTACTTC. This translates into CASSRDLTEYQETQYF.

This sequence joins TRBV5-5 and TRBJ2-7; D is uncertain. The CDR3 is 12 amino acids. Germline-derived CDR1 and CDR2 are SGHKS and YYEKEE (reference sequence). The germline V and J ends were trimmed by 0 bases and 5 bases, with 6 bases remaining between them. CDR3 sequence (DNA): TGTGCCAGCAGCTTGGCAGGACACGAGCAGTACTTC. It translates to CASSLAGHEQYF.

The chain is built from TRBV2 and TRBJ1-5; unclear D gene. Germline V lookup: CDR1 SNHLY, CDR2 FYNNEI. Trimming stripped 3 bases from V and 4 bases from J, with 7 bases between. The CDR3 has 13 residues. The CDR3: CASSDGSNQPQHF. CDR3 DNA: TGTGCCAGCAGTGACGGCAGTAATCAGCCCCAGCATTTT.

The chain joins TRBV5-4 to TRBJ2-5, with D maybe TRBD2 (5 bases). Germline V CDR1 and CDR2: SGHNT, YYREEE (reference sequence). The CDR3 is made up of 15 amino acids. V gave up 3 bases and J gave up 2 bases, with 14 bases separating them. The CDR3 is CASSWTPGLQETQYF. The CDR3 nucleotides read TGTGCCAGCAGCTGGACCCCGGGATTACAAGAGACCCAGTACTTC.

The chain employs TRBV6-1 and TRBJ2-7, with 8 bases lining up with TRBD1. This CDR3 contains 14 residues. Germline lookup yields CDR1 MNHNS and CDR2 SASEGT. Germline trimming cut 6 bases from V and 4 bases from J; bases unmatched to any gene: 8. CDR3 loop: CASSDRGSVYEQYF. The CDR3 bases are TGTGCCAGCAGCGACAGGGGAAGCGTATACGAGCAGTACTTC.